This T cell receptor (beta chain) was observed in a study of blood T cell repertoires in COVID-19. Assay: immunoSEQ multiplex PCR; the TCRdb copy retains only in-frame clones and omits some. This sample carries a few hundred thousand clones, around 83% of them seen once, and the ten largest clones take roughly 5.1%. What was sequenced was PBMCs or T cells enriched from blood (not recorded which). The receptor comes from a woman in her forties or fifties who had recovered from COVID-19.

CDR3 nucleotide sequence: TGCGCCAGCAGAGTGGGAGAGTTGAACACTGAAGCTTTCTTT. Its protein product is CASRVGELNTEAFF. J is TRBJ1-1 and V is TRBV5-1, with D unclear. In germline, CDR1 is SGHRS, CDR2 YFSETQ. Deletions cut 5 bases from V and 0 bases from J, with 11 bases between. The CDR3 length is 14 residues.